This TCR beta chain was found in a study of response to subunit inactivated influenza vaccine. Study-level findings and limits: A suggestion made by the authors is that each seasonal influenza vaccination recruits few new T cells.

Germline V gene sequence: CDR1 SGHTA, CDR2 FQGNSA. This CDR3 is built from 15 residues. Trimming took 6 bases from V and 2 from J; bases not matched to a gene: 8. Comments on this clonotype: Its target is not known.

One entry per CDR3 protein results from TCRdb running MiXCR on the RT-PCR reads. Here the sample spans about 610,000 distinct CDR3 sequences, around 13% being singletons. This specimen was PBMCs from blood, taken less than 13 days after vaccination. The genes are TRBV7-2 and TRBJ2-3, with 7 positions matching TRBD1. The source of this sequence is a man between 50 and 59 years old who received an inactivated influenza vaccine. The CDR3 DNA sequence: TGTGCCAGCAGGATAGGACAGGTCTACACAGATACGCAGTATTTT. This codes for CASRIGQVYTDTQYF.